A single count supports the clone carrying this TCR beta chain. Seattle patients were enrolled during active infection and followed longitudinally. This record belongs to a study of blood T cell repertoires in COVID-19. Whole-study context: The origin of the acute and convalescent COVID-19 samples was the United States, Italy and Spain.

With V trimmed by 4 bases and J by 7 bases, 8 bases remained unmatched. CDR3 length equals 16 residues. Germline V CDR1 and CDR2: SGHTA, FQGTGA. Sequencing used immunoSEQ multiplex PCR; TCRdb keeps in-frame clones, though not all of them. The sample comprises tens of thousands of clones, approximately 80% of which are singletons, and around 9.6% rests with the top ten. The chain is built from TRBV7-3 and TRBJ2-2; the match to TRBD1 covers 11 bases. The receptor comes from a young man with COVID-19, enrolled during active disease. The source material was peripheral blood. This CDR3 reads CASSSPGQGARGELFF. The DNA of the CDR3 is TGTGCCAGCAGCTCCCCTGGACAGGGGGCTCGCGGGGAGCTGTTTTTT.